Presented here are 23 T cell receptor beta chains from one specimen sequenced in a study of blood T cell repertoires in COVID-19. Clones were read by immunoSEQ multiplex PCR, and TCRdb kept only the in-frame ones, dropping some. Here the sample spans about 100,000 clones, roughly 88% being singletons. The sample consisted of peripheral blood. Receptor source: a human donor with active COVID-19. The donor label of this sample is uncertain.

CDR3 protein: CASRRWDRAYGYTF. As DNA, the CDR3 is TGTGCCAGCCGAAGATGGGACAGGGCCTATGGCTACACCTTC. The chain has TRBV21-1 and TRBJ1-2; the table assigns TRBD1, which was not confirmed against the DNA. TRBV21-1 corresponds to a pseudogene. This CDR3 has 14 residues.

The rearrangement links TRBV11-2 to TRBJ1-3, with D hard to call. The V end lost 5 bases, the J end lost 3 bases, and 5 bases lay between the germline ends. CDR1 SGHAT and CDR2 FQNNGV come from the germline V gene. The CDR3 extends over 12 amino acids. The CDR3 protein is CASSLSGNTIYF. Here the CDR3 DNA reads TGTGCCAGCAGCCTCAGTGGAAACACCATATATTTT.

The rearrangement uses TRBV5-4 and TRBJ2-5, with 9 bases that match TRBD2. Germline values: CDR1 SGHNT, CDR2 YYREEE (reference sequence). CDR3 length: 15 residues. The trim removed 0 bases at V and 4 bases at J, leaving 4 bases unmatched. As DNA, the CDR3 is TGTGCCAGCAGCTTGGCCGCGGGGGGGCTAGAGACCCAGTACTTC. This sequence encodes CASSLAAGGLETQYF.

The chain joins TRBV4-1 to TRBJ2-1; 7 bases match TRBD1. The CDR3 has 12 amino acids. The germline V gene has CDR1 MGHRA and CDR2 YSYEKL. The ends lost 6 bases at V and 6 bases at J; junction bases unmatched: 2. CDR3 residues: CASRDRVNEQFF. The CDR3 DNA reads TGCGCCAGCAGAGACAGGGTCAATGAGCAGTTCTTC.

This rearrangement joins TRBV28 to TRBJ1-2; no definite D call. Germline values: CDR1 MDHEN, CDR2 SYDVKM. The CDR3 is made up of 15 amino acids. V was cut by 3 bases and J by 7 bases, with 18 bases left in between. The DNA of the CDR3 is TGTGCCAGCAGTTTCTCCGCGGGGTGGAAAGGTGGCTACACCTTC. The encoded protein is CASSFSAGWKGGYTF.

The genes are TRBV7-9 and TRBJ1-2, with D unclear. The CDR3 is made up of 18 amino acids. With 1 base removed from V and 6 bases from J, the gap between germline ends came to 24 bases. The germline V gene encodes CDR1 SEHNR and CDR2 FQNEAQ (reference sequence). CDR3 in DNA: TGTGCCAGCAGCTTAGTTCATTCGTGGACTCTGGGGTGGCATGGCTACACCTTC. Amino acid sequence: CASSLVHSWTLGWHGYTF.

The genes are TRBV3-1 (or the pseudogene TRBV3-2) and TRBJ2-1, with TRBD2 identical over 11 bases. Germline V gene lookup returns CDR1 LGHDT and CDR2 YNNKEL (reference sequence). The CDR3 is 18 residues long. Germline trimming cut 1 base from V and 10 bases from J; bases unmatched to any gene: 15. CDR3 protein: CASSQGASGGPDPREQFF. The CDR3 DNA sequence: TGTGCCAGCAGCCAAGGGGCTAGCGGGGGGCCCGATCCGCGGGAGCAGTTCTTC.

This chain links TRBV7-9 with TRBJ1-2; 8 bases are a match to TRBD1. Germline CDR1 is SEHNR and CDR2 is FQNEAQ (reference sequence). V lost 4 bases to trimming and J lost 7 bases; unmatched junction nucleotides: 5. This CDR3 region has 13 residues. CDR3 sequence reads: CASSSGQGFGYTF. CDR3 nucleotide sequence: TGTGCCAGCAGCTCCGGACAGGGTTTTGGCTACACCTTC.

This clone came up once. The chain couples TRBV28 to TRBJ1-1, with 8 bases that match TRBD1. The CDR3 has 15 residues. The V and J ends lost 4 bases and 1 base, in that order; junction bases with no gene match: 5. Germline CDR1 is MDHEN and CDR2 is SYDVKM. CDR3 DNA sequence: TGTGCCAGCAGTTCCTTGACAGGGGCGAACACTGAAGCTTTCTTT. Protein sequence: CASSSLTGANTEAFF.

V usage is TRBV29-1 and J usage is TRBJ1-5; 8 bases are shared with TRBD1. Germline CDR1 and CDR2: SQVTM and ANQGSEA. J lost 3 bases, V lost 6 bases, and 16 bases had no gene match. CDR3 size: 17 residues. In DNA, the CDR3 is TGCAGCGTAAAAGGACAGGGAGGTCCCCTTACCAATCAGCCCCAGCATTTT. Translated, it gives CSVKGQGGPLTNQPQHF.

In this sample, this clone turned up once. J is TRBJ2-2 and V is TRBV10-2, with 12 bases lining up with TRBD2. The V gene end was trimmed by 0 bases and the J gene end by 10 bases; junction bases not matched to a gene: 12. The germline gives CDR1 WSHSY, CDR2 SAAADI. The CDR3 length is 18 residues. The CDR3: CASSESTGLAGGSTELFF. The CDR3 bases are TGCGCCAGCAGTGAGTCGACGGGACTAGCGGGTGGGAGTACGGAGCTGTTTTTT.

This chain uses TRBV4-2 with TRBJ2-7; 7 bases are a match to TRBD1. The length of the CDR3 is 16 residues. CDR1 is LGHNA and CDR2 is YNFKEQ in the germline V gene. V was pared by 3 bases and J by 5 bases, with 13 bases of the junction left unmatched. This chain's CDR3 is CASSQTFRDSIHEQYF. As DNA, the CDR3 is TGTGCCAGCAGCCAGACCTTCCGGGACAGTATCCACGAGCAGTACTTC.

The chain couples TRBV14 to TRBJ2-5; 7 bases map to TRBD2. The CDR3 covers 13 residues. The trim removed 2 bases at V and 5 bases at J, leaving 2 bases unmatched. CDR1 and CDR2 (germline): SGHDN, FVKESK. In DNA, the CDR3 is TGTGCCAGCAGCCAAAGGGGAGGGGAGACCCAGTACTTC. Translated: CASSQRGGETQYF.

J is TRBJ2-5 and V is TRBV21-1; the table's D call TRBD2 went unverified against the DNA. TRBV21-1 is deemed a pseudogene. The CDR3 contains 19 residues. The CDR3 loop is CASSKVVPRVAGAQETQYF. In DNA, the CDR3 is TGTGCCAGCAGCAAAGTCGTACCCAGAGTAGCGGGGGCTCAAGAGACCCAGTACTTC.

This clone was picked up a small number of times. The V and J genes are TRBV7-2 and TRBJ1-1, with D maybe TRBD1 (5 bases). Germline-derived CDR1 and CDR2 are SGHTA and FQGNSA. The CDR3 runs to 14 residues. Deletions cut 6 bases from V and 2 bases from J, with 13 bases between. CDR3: CASRQGDINTEAFF. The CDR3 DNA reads TGTGCCAGCAGGCAAGGGGATATTAACACTGAAGCTTTCTTT. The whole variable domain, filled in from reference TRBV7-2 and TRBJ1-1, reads GAGVSQSPSNKVTEKGKDVELRCDPISGHTALYWYRQSLGQGLEFLIYFQGNSAPDKSGLPSDRFSAERTGGSVSTLTIQRTQQEDSAVYLCASRQGDINTEAFFGQGTRLTVV.

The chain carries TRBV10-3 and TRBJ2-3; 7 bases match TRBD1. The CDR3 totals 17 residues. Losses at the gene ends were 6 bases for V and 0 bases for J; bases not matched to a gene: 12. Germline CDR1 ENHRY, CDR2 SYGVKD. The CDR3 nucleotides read TGTGCCATCAGGGACCCGGACAGGTTCCCTAGCACAGATACGCAGTATTTT. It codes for CAIRDPDRFPSTDTQYF.

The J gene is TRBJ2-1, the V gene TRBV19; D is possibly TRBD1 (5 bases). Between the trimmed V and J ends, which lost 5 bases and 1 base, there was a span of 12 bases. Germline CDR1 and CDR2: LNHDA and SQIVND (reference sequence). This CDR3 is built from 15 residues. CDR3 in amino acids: CASSGAGGSYNEQFF. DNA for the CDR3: TGTGCCAGTAGTGGGGCAGGTGGGTCCTACAATGAGCAGTTCTTC. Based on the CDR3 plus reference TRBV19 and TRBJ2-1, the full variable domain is DGGITQSPKYLFRKEGQNVTLSCEQNLNHDAMYWYRQDPGQGLRLIYYSQIVNDFQKGDIAEGYSVSREKKESFPLTVTSAQKNPTAFYLCASSGAGGSYNEQFFGPGTRLTVL.

The CDR3 protein is CASSPGQQNTGELFF. CDR3 nucleotide sequence: TGTGCCAGCAGCCCGGGACAGCAGAACACCGGGGAGCTGTTTTTT. This chain connects TRBV5-8 to TRBJ2-2, with 7 bases matching TRBD1. This CDR3 region has 15 residues. The germline V gene encodes CDR1 SGHTS and CDR2 YDEGEE. V lost 4 bases and J lost 1; bases outside the gene matches: 4.

The CDR3 nucleotides are TGTGCCAGCAGCCAAGAGGGTATGGGACTAGCGGGAGAGACCCAGTACTTC. Translating gives CASSQEGMGLAGETQYF. The V call is TRBV3-1 (or the pseudogene TRBV3-2), the J call TRBJ2-5; 12 bases match TRBD2. CDR3 length equals 17 residues. Per the germline V gene, CDR1 is LGHDT and CDR2 is YNNKEL (reference sequence). J gave up 4 bases and V 0 bases, and 6 bases lay outside the gene matches.

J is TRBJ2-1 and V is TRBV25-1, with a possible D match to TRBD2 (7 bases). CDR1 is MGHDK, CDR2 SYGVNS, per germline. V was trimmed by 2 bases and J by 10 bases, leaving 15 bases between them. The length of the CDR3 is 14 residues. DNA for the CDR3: TGTGCCAGCAGTGAACGGGCGGGGGCGAAGGAGCAGTTCTTC. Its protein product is CASSERAGAKEQFF.

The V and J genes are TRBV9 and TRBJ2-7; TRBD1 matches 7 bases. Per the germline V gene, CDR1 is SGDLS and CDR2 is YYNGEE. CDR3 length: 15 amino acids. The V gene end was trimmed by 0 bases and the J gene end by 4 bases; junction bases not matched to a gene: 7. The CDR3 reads CASSVVRGSPYEQYF. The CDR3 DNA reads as TGTGCCAGCAGCGTAGTCAGGGGGTCCCCTTACGAGCAGTACTTC.

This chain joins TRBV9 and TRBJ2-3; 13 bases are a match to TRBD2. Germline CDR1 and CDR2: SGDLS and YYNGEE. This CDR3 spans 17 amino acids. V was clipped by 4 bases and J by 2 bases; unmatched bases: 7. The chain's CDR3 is CASSYGTSGVITDTQYF. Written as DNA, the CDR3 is TGTGCCAGCAGCTACGGGACTAGCGGGGTGATCACAGATACGCAGTATTTT.

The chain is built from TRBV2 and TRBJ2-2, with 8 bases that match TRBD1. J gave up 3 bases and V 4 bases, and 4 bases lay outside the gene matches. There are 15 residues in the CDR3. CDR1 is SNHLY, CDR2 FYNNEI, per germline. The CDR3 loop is CASSAGGAYTGELFF. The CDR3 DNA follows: TGTGCCAGCAGTGCAGGGGGCGCTTACACCGGGGAGCTGTTTTTT.